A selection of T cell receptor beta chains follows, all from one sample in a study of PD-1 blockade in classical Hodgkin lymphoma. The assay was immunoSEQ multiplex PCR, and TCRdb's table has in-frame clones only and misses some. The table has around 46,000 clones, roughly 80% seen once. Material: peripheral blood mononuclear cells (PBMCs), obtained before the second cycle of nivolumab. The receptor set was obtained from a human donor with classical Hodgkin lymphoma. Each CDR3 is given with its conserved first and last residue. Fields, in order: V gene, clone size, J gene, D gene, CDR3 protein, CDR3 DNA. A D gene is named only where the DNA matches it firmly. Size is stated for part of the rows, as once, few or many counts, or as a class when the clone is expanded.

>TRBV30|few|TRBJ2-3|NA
CAWSGEYTQYF
TGTGCCTGGAGCGGAGAGTATACGCAGTATTTT
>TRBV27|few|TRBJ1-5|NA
CASSRPGNNQPQHF
TGTGCCAGCAGCCGACCGGGGAACAATCAGCCCCAGCATTTT
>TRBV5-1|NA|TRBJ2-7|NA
CASSLGAYEQYF
TGCGCCAGCAGCTTGGGGGCCTACGAGCAGTACTTC
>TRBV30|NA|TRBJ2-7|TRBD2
CAWSVKMGGVDEQYF
TGTGCCTGGAGTGTAAAAATGGGAGGGGTCGACGAGCAGTACTTC
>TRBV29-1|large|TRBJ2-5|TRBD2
CSVEDGTSGRETQYF
TGCAGCGTTGAAGATGGGACTAGCGGGCGGGAGACCCAGTACTTC
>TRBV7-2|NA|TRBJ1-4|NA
CASTPGSATNEKLFF
TGTGCCAGCACCCCCGGGAGTGCAACTAATGAAAAACTGTTTTTT
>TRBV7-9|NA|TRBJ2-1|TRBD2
CASSQLAGGVSEQFF
TGTGCCAGCAGCCAACTGGCGGGAGGGGTTAGTGAGCAGTTCTTC
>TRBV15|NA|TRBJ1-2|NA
CATSREGGGYTF
TGTGCCACCAGCAGAGAAGGAGGTGGCTACACCTTC
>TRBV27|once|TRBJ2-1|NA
CASGFSAYNEQFF
TGTGCCAGCGGGTTTTCCGCATACAATGAGCAGTTCTTC
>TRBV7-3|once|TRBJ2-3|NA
CASSTRGSDTQYF
TGTGCCAGCAGTACACGGGGATCAGATACGCAGTATTTT
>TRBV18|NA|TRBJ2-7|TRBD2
CASSGGGTRAYEQYF
TGTGCCAGCTCAGGGGGGGGAACTCGGGCCTACGAGCAGTACTTC
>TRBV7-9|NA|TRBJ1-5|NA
CAAGQHQPQHF
TGTGCGGCGGGGCAGCATCAGCCCCAGCATTTT
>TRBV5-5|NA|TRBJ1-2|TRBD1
CASSLVGTGVGYTF
TGTGCCAGCAGCTTAGTAGGGACAGGGGTTGGCTACACCTTC
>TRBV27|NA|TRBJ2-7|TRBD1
CASSGDRGLREQYF
TGTGCCAGCAGTGGGGACAGGGGGCTGAGGGAGCAGTACTTC
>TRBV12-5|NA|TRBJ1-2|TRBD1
CAIPGQGNYGYTF
TGTGCTATCCCGGGACAGGGTAACTATGGCTACACCTTC
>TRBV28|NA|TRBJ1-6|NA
CASTSHGTSYNSPLHF
TGTGCCAGCACTAGCCACGGGACCTCCTATAATTCACCCCTCCACTTT
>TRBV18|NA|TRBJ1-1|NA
CASSPDGLTEAFF
TGTGCCAGCTCACCCGACGGTCTCACTGAAGCTTTCTTT
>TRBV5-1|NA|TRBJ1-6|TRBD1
CASSSGTGGGGSPLHF
TGCGCCAGCAGCTCGGGGACAGGGGGCGGCGGTTCACCCCTCCACTTT
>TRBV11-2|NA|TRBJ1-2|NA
CASSGSQGSVGYGYTF
TGTGCCAGCAGCGGCTCCCAGGGGAGTGTCGGCTATGGCTACACCTTC
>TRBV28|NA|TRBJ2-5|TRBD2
CASSSSGGALEETQYF
TGTGCCAGCAGTTCTAGCGGGGGGGCATTAGAGGAGACCCAGTACTTC
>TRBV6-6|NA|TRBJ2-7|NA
CASSHDRLGSNGQYF
TGTGCCAGCAGTCACGACAGGTTGGGTTCAAATGGGCAGTACTTC
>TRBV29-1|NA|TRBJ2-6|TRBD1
CSVEARQGGISGANVLTF
TGCAGCGTTGAAGCACGACAGGGTGGGATTTCTGGGGCCAACGTCCTGACTTTC
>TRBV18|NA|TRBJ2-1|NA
CASSVSRNEQFF
TGTGCCAGCTCGGTTTCACGGAATGAGCAGTTCTTC
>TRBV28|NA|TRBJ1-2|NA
CASSSLNYGYTF
TGTGCCAGCAGTTCCCTCAACTATGGCTACACCTTC
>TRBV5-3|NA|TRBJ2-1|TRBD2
CARSLVQREGLGNEQFF
TGTGCCAGAAGCTTGGTACAGCGGGAGGGCCTTGGCAATGAGCAGTTCTTC
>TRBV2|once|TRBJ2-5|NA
CASSEQDSASGETQYF
TGTGCCAGCAGTGAACAGGACAGCGCTTCGGGGGAGACCCAGTACTTC
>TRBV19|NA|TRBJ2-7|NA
CASHPTGSYEQYF
TGTGCCAGCCACCCAACGGGTTCCTACGAGCAGTACTTC
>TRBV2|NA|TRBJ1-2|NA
CASSDIGNYGYTF
TGTGCCAGCAGTGATATTGGAAACTATGGCTACACCTTC
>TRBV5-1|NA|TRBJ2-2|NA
CASSLGGSGYTGELFF
TGCGCCAGCAGCTTGGGAGGGAGTGGTTACACCGGGGAGCTGTTTTTT
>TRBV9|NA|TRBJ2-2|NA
CASSVGGANTGELFF
TGTGCCAGCAGCGTAGGGGGGGCGAACACCGGGGAGCTGTTTTTT
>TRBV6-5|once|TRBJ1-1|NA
CASGISGSNTEAFF
TGTGCCAGCGGCATTTCGGGTTCGAACACTGAAGCTTTCTTT
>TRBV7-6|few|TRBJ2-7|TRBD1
CASSHDREYEQYF
TGTGCCAGCAGCCACGACAGGGAGTACGAGCAGTACTTC
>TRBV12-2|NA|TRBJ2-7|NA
CASRSPGTFYEQYF
TGTGCAAGTCGTTCCCCGGGAACGTTCTACGAGCAGTACTTC
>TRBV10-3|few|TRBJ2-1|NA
CAINGGGAQFF
TGTGCCATCAATGGAGGGGGGGCTCAGTTCTTC
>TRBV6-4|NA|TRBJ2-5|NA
CASLTRFEEETQYF
TGTGCCAGCCTGACCAGATTCGAGGAGGAGACCCAGTACTTC
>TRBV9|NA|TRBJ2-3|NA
CASSPSMGAADTQYF
TGTGCCAGCAGCCCCTCGATGGGGGCAGCAGATACGCAGTATTTT
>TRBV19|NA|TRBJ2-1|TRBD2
CASSTPSGRANEQFF
TGTGCCAGTAGTACCCCTAGCGGGAGGGCCAATGAGCAGTTCTTC
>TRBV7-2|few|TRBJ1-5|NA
CASSLTGFQPQHF
TGTGCCAGCAGCTTAACAGGGTTTCAGCCCCAGCATTTT
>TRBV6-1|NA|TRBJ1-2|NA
CASSEGWQGYYGYTF
TGTGCCAGCAGTGAAGGGTGGCAGGGTTACTATGGCTACACCTTC
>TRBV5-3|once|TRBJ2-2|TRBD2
CARSSGLAGGPSGELFF
TGTGCCAGAAGCTCGGGACTAGCGGGAGGGCCTTCCGGGGAGCTGTTTTTT
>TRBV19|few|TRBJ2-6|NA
CASSSWGFSGANVLTF
TGTGCCAGTAGTTCTTGGGGATTCTCTGGGGCCAACGTCCTGACTTTC
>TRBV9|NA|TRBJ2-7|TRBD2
CASSVGLAGSYEQYF
TGTGCCAGCAGCGTAGGTTTAGCGGGCTCCTACGAGCAGTACTTC
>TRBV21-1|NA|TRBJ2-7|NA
CASSKGDYNEQYF
TGTGCCAGCAGCAAAGGGGACTATAACGAGCAGTACTTC